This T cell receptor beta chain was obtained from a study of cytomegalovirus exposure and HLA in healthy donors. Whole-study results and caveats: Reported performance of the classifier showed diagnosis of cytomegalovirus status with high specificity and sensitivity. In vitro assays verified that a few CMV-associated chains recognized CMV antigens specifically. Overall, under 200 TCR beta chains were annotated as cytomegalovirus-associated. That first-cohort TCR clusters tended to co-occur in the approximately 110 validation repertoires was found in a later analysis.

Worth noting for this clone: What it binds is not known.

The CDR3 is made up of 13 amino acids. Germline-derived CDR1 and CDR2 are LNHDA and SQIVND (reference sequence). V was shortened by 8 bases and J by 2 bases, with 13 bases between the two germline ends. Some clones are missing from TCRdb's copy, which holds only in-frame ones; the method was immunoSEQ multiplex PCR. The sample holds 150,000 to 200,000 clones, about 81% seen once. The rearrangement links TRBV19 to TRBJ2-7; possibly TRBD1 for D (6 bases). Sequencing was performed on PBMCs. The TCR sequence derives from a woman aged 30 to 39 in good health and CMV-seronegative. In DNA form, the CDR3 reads TGTGCCAGTGCTGCGGCAGGGGCCTACGAGCAGTACTTC. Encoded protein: CASAAAGAYEQYF.